This T cell receptor (beta chain) came from a study of cytomegalovirus exposure and HLA in healthy donors. CDR1 is LNHNV, CDR2 YYDKDF, per germline (reference sequence). The CDR3 is made up of 16 amino acids. Unmatched junction bases numbered 7, after V lost 5 bases and J lost 1 base. Researchers ran the PCR with 60 Vbeta and 13 Jbeta primers. The data were produced by immunoSEQ multiplex PCR, yet TCRdb's version contains in-frame clones alone and is incomplete. The sample holds about 190,000 clones, 74% seen once. Sample: PBMCs. The receptor was derived from a woman aged 25 to 45 in good health and CMV-seropositive. The chain combines TRBV15 with TRBJ2-5; TRBD1 agrees at 10 bases. The CDR3 protein is CATSAGQGMTQETQYF. DNA for the CDR3: TGTGCCACCAGCGCGGGACAGGGGATGACCCAAGAGACCCAGTACTTC.